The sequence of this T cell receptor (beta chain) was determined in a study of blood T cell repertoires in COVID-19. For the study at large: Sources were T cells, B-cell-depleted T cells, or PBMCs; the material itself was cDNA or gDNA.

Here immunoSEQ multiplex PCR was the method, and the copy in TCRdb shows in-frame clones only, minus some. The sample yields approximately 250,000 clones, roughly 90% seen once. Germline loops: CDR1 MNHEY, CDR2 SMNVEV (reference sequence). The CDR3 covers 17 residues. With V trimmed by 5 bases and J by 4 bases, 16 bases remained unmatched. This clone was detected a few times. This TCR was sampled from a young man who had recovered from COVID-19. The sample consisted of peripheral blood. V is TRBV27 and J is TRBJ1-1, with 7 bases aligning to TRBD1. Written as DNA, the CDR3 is TGTGCCAGCAGTCCGGGGATGGGACAGCTCCGGGGCACTGAAGCTTTCTTT. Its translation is CASSPGMGQLRGTEAFF.